This T cell receptor (beta chain) stems from a study of blood T cell repertoires in COVID-19. V dropped 5 bases and J dropped 5; count of bases not matched to a gene: 9. CDR1 is SGHVS, CDR2 FNYEAQ, per germline. This CDR3 is 15 amino acids long. Source study methods: Reference gene primer amplification in the assay estimated nucleated cell counts. The data were produced by immunoSEQ multiplex PCR, yet TCRdb's version contains in-frame clones alone and is incomplete. V and J calls and clone size are those listed in that table; D and trimming were worked out from the DNA. The table records approximately 150,000 clones, roughly nine tenths of them present only once.

The sample consisted of peripheral blood. This chain links TRBV7-6 with TRBJ1-2; TRBD1 matches 9 bases. The TCR comes from a human donor in a cohort sampled during active COVID-19. CDR3 residues: CASSPTLGQGYGYTF. CDR3 DNA sequence: TGTGCCAGCAGCCCAACGCTGGGACAGGGATATGGCTACACCTTC.